The 17 T cell receptor beta chains listed next were all sequenced from one sample in a study of T cell responses to AZD1222 COVID-19 vaccine. Sequencing used immunoSEQ multiplex PCR; TCRdb keeps in-frame clones, though not all of them. Among about 120,000 clones listed, nearly 90% were seen once. The sequenced sample was peripheral blood, obtained on day 0 of AZD1222 vaccination. All receptors derive from an adult in good health.

The chain uses TRBV20-1 and TRBJ1-5, with 7 bases lining up with TRBD1. The J segment lost 1 base and the V segment lost 3 bases, leaving 6 bases of the junction unmatched. The CDR3 runs 15 residues. Germline values: CDR1 DFQATT, CDR2 SNEGSKA (reference sequence). The CDR3 DNA follows: TGCAGTGCTAGTCGAGGCAGGGGGAGCAATCAGCCCCAGCATTTT. Translated, it gives CSASRGRGSNQPQHF.

This clone has only one observation. The chain links TRBV6-1 to TRBJ1-6; D remains ambiguous. CDR1 and CDR2 (germline): MNHNS, SASEGT. The CDR3 runs 15 residues. Deletions cut 1 base from V and 0 bases from J, with 4 bases between. As DNA, the CDR3 is TGTGCCAGCAGTGAAGGGAGCTCCTATAATTCACCCCTCCACTTT. Amino acids: CASSEGSSYNSPLHF.

A note on this clone: Within the sample, other DNA sequences also encode this same CDR3. The CDR3 is CASSLDRVGNTIYF. DNA of the CDR3: TGTGCCAGCAGCCTGGACAGGGTTGGAAACACCATATATTTT. The chain links TRBV6-5 to TRBJ1-3; 8 bases match TRBD1. The trim removed 6 bases at V and 3 bases at J, leaving 4 bases unmatched. This CDR3 comprises 14 residues. Germline values: CDR1 MNHEY, CDR2 SVGAGI.

J is TRBJ1-5 and V is TRBV10-3; TRBD1 matches at 9 bases. Germline V lookup: CDR1 ENHRY, CDR2 SYGVKD. The length of the CDR3 is 14 residues. The junction had 9 bases not matched to a gene; V was cut back by 10 bases and J by 5 bases. The CDR3 spells CATSVTGGDQPQHF. CDR3 sequence (DNA): TGTGCCACCTCAGTCACAGGGGGCGATCAGCCCCAGCATTTT.

The gene calls are TRBV19 and TRBJ2-7, with 7 positions matching TRBD2. CDR1 and CDR2 (germline): LNHDA, SQIVND (reference sequence). The V and J ends lost 3 bases and 3 bases, in that order; junction bases with no gene match: 2. The CDR3 consists of 13 residues. The CDR3 bases are TGTGCCAGTAGTATGGCTAGCGGCTACGAGCAGTACTTC. Amino acids: CASSMASGYEQYF.

This clone was seen more than once but under ten times. The chain recombines TRBV6-5 with TRBJ2-7; the D gene is possibly TRBD1 (6 bases). The germline gives CDR1 MNHEY, CDR2 SVGAGI. The CDR3 is 13 residues long. Trimming removed 4 bases from V and 6 bases from J, with 13 bases in between. The CDR3 spells CASSLTTGSEQYF. In DNA, the CDR3 is TGTGCCAGCAGTTTGACTACAGGGTCCGAGCAGTACTTC.

This chain links TRBV19 with TRBJ2-1; no definite D call. Germline-derived CDR1 and CDR2 are LNHDA and SQIVND (reference sequence). The CDR3 sequence is 13 residues long. Trimming stripped 6 bases from V and 8 bases from J, with 14 bases between. The CDR3 loop is CASSHLGGDEQFF. CDR3 nucleotides: TGTGCCAGTAGCCATCTCGGTGGCGATGAGCAGTTCTTC.

The rearrangement uses TRBV7-8 and TRBJ2-3; D is perhaps TRBD1 (5 bases). This CDR3 comprises 17 residues. CDR1 is SGHVS and CDR2 is FQNEAQ in the germline V gene. V was shortened by 5 bases and J by 0 bases, with 18 bases between the two germline ends. This chain's CDR3 is CASSPQGPARSTDTQYF. The DNA of the CDR3 is TGTGCCAGCAGCCCCCAGGGTCCGGCGAGGAGCACAGATACGCAGTATTTT.

The J gene is TRBJ2-5, the V gene TRBV29-1; D might be TRBD1 or TRBD2, each matching 6 bases. The CDR3 length is 15 residues. Germline V lookup: CDR1 SQVTM, CDR2 ANQGSEA. Trimming took 3 bases from V and 0 from J, leaving 14 bases between them. The CDR3 bases are TGCAGCGTTGATACGGGGGCCGCGTACCAAGAGACCCAGTACTTC. This sequence encodes CSVDTGAAYQETQYF. Full variable domain (outside the CDR3, taken from reference TRBV29-1 and TRBJ2-5): SAVISQKPSRDICQRGTSLTIQCQVDSQVTMMFWYRQQPGQSLTLIATANQGSEATYESGFVIDKFPISRPNLTFSTLTVSNMSPEDSSIYLCSVDTGAAYQETQYFGPGTRLLVL.

The gene calls are TRBV10-3 and TRBJ2-7; 12 nucleotides agree with TRBD1. V shed 3 bases and J 7 bases; nucleotides not matched to a gene: 7. Germline CDR1 is ENHRY and CDR2 is SYGVKD. The CDR3 extends over 15 amino acids. Written as DNA, the CDR3 is TGTGCCATCAGTGACCTGGGACAGGGGGCGGGTGAGCAGTACTTC. This translates into CAISDLGQGAGEQYF.

V and J are TRBV6-5 and TRBJ2-1, with a possible D match to TRBD2 (5 bases). V gave up 5 bases and J gave up 7 bases, with 15 bases separating them. Germline V gene data show CDR1 as MNHEY and CDR2 as SVGAGI. This CDR3 region has 14 residues. The DNA of the CDR3 is TGTGCCAGCAGTCACAAGTACCGGAGGAATGAGCAGTTCTTC. Translation: CASSHKYRRNEQFF.

The chain has TRBV3-1 (or the pseudogene TRBV3-2) and TRBJ1-6; 8 bases map to TRBD1. The CDR3 loop spans 14 amino acids. Trimming took 5 bases from V and 8 from J; bases not matched to a gene: 5. Germline assignment: CDR1 LGHDT and CDR2 YNNKEL (reference sequence). CDR3 sequence (DNA): TGTGCCAGCAGCTCCGGGACAGGCTATTCACCCCTCCACTTT. Its protein product is CASSSGTGYSPLHF.

The rearrangement uses TRBV2 and TRBJ2-1, with 12 bases fitting TRBD1. This CDR3 has 16 amino acids. Germline V CDR1 and CDR2: SNHLY, FYNNEI. V lost 3 bases and J lost 5; bases outside the gene matches: 5. CDR3 loop: CASSERDRGPHNEQFF. The CDR3 DNA reads TGTGCCAGCAGTGAGAGGGACAGGGGGCCCCACAATGAGCAGTTCTTC.

The V gene is TRBV6-5, the J gene TRBJ2-2; D perhaps matches TRBD1 (6 bases). The CDR3 has 14 residues. Trimming removed 7 bases at V and 0 bases at J, with 9 bases between. CDR1 and CDR2 from the germline V gene are MNHEY and SVGAGI. The CDR3 here is CASNWGPNTGELFF. CDR3 nucleotides: TGTGCCAGCAACTGGGGGCCGAACACCGGGGAGCTGTTTTTT.

The chain combines TRBV12-3 or TRBV12-4 with TRBJ1-1; no firm D call. The CDR3 extends over 13 amino acids. Trimming pared 6 bases from V and 4 bases from J, leaving 12 bases between. CDR3 sequence (DNA): TGTGCCAGCAGCGAGACTGAGAGCACTGAAGCTTTCTTT. It translates to CASSETESTEAFF.

This chain connects TRBV7-2 to TRBJ2-5; 13 nucleotides align to TRBD2. V lost 4 bases to trimming and J lost 7 bases; unmatched junction nucleotides: 12. The CDR3 is made up of 17 amino acids. Germline V gene lookup returns CDR1 SGHTA and CDR2 FQGNSA. CDR3 coding DNA: TGTGCCAGCAGCTCCTCCCCGACTAGCGGGGGGCTGGGGACCCAGTACTTC. Translating gives CASSSSPTSGGLGTQYF.

The rearrangement uses TRBV5-4 and TRBJ2-2; D ambiguous. V was clipped by 3 bases and J by 6 bases, with 15 bases between them. Germline CDR1 reads SGHNT; CDR2 reads YYREEE (reference sequence). The CDR3 sequence is 15 residues long. CDR3: CASSYRSPAAGELFF. In DNA, the CDR3 is TGTGCCAGCAGCTATCGATCCCCTGCAGCCGGGGAGCTGTTTTTT.